These T cell receptor beta chains were read from a single sample in a study of cytomegalovirus exposure and HLA in healthy donors. Repertoires were generated with immunoSEQ multiplex PCR, while TCRdb's copy carries only in-frame clones and drops some. The data show fewer than 200,000 clones, approximately 82% seen once. The sequenced material came from PBMCs. The receptor source for this set is a woman between 25 and 40 years old in good health and CMV-seronegative. Each CDR3 is given with its conserved first and last residue. The D gene is left open where the match is weak. Size values are once, few and many counts, or a class for expanded clones, and some rows have none.

V	D	J	length	size	CDR3	DNA
TRBV18	TRBD1	TRBJ2-2	16	-	CASSPRTGLNTGELFF	TGTGCCAGCTCACCCAGGACAGGTCTAAACACCGGGGAGCTGTTTTTT
TRBV30	TRBD1	TRBJ2-5	13	-	CAWRSGQGGTQYF	TGTGCCTGGAGGTCGGGACAGGGAGGGACCCAGTACTTC
TRBV18	TRBD1	TRBJ1-3	19	-	CASSPLAGTGSSSGNTIYF	TGTGCCAGCTCACCACTTGCTGGGACAGGCAGCTCCTCTGGAAACACCATATATTTT
TRBV11-2	-	TRBJ1-4	15	-	CASSNRGFRNEKLFF	TGTGCCAGCAGCAATCGGGGGTTTAGAAATGAAAAACTGTTTTTT
TRBV19	-	TRBJ1-5	16	-	CASTEWGGSPPQPQHF	TGTGCCAGCACCGAATGGGGCGGATCCCCTCCTCAGCCCCAGCATTTT
TRBV6-5	-	TRBJ1-4	13	-	CASSYFSNEKLFF	TGTGCCAGCAGTTACTTCTCTAATGAAAAACTGTTTTTT
TRBV2	-	TRBJ2-5	14	-	CASSGEQGFETQYF	TGTGCCAGCAGTGGAGAACAGGGATTCGAGACCCAGTACTTC
TRBV27	TRBD1	TRBJ1-1	16	-	CASSSWTGRENTEAFF	TGTGCCAGCAGTTCCTGGACAGGGAGGGAGAACACTGAAGCTTTCTTT
TRBV5-1	-	TRBJ1-1	14	-	CASSLFPGNTEAFF	TGCGCCAGCAGCTTGTTCCCAGGGAACACTGAAGCTTTCTTT
TRBV5-5	-	TRBJ2-2	14	once	CASSLEQGTGELFF	TGTGCCAGCAGCTTGGAACAGGGCACCGGGGAGCTGTTTTTT
TRBV10-3	TRBD1	TRBJ1-5	17	-	CATEPGTGAGGNQPQHF	TGTGCCACCGAACCCGGGACAGGGGCTGGGGGCAATCAGCCCCAGCATTTT
TRBV19	TRBD1	TRBJ2-7	14	once	CASSIRDRSHEQYF	TGTGCCAGTAGTATTCGGGACAGGTCCCACGAGCAGTACTTC
TRBV7-9	-	TRBJ2-2	13	-	CASYYQEVGELFF	TGTGCCAGCTACTACCAAGAGGTCGGGGAGCTGTTTTTT
TRBV7-9	-	TRBJ1-3	14	-	CSSSIQEPGNTIYF	TGTTCCAGCAGCATACAGGAGCCTGGAAACACCATATATTTT
TRBV5-6	-	TRBJ1-4	14	few	CASSRGLPNEKLFF	TGTGCCAGCAGCCGCGGACTGCCTAATGAAAAACTGTTTTTT
TRBV6-6	TRBD1	TRBJ2-5	14	-	CASSYQGAGETQYF	TGTGCCAGCAGTTACCAGGGGGCAGGGGAGACCCAGTACTTC